The 24 T cell receptor beta chains below were found in one sample sequenced in a study of post-analysis software for immune sequencing data. Findings and limits, study-wide: Elevated frequency relative to controls characterized several TRBV segments in patients, TRBV5-6, TRBV5-1 and TRBV20-1 among them.

Unique molecular identifiers tagged the TCR beta cDNA libraries. TCRdb fed the PCR reads into MiXCR, producing one record per CDR3 protein. The sample has roughly 700,000 distinct CDR3 sequences; roughly 30% are singletons. Antigen specificity for these receptors is unknown. Sequenced sample: blood. The receptors originated from a girl aged 10-17 years with multiple sclerosis.

There are a few counts of this clonotype. This rearrangement joins TRBV7-8 to TRBJ2-7; TRBD2 matches at 10 bases. Unmatched junction bases numbered 10, after V lost 1 base and J lost 7 bases. Germline V gene sequence: CDR1 SGHVS, CDR2 FQNEAQ. The CDR3 is 16 amino acids. The CDR3 spells CASSLVSGGAYNEQYF. The CDR3 nucleotides are TGTGCCAGCAGCTTAGTAAGCGGGGGGGCATACAATGAGCAGTACTTC.

The CDR3 nucleotides are TGTGCCAGCAGCCAGACGAAAGAGCCCCTCCACTTT. Its translation is CASSQTKEPLHF. This chain connects TRBV4-2 to TRBJ1-6; D ambiguous. This CDR3 is built from 12 residues. Trimming took 3 bases from V and 13 from J, leaving 10 bases between them. Germline V lookup: CDR1 LGHNA, CDR2 YNFKEQ.

V and J are TRBV7-9 and TRBJ2-5; 12 bases match TRBD1. V gave up 3 bases and J gave up 4 bases; unmatched junction bases: 3. The CDR3 consists of 15 residues. Germline lookup yields CDR1 SEHNR and CDR2 FQNEAQ (reference sequence). CDR3 amino acids: CASSLGQGAVETQYF. The CDR3, as DNA: TGTGCCAGCAGCTTGGGACAGGGGGCCGTAGAGACCCAGTACTTC.

This clonotype was detected a few times. The chain combines TRBV20-1 with TRBJ2-5; 8 nucleotides line up with TRBD1. V dropped 3 bases and J dropped 2; count of bases not matched to a gene: 5. The V gene's germline CDR1 is DFQATT and CDR2 SNEGSKA (reference sequence). This CDR3 region has 14 residues. CDR3 sequence: CSASPGQGQETQYF. In DNA, the CDR3 is TGCAGTGCTAGTCCCGGACAGGGTCAAGAGACCCAGTACTTC.

This clonotype was detected a few times. The chain couples TRBV7-2 to TRBJ2-1; TRBD2 matches at 9 bases. V gave up 1 base and J gave up 0 bases; unmatched junction bases: 7. Per germline, CDR1 SGHTA and CDR2 FQGNSA. This CDR3 has 18 amino acids. CDR3 bases: TGTGCCAGCAGCTTAGGCCTAGCGGGACCTAGCTCCTACAATGAGCAGTTCTTC. Translation: CASSLGLAGPSSYNEQFF.

This clonotype has only a few counts. The chain couples TRBV5-1 to TRBJ1-1; 10 bases map to TRBD1. The CDR3 spans 14 residues. J gave up 4 bases and V 4 bases, and 4 bases lay outside the gene matches. CDR1 is SGHRS, CDR2 YFSETQ, per germline. CDR3 in DNA: TGCGCCAGCAGCATAGGACAGGGGGGCACTGAAGCTTTCTTT. Residues: CASSIGQGGTEAFF.

The V gene is TRBV20-1, the J gene TRBJ1-4; D is unresolved. The end of the DNA is better explained by TRBJ2-2, so the J call may be wrong. The CDR3 has 11 amino acids. Germline values: CDR1 DFQATT, CDR2 SNEGSKA (reference sequence). CDR3 DNA sequence: TGCAGTGCTATTGGTCGGGGGGAGCTGTTTTTT. Translated: CSAIGRGELFF.

This chain connects TRBV6-5 to TRBJ2-3, with 9 bases lining up with TRBD2. CDR1 and CDR2 (germline): MNHEY, SVGAGI. The CDR3 contains 16 residues. V shed 4 bases and J 5 bases; nucleotides not matched to a gene: 10. The CDR3 protein is CASSSLAGGQGDTQYF. In DNA, the CDR3 is TGTGCCAGCAGTTCCCTTGCGGGGGGGCAGGGAGATACGCAGTATTTT.

In nucleotides, the CDR3 is TGTGCCATCAGTTCAGGGTACCAAGAGACCCAGTACTTC. Translating gives CAISSGYQETQYF. The J gene is TRBJ2-5, the V gene TRBV10-3; possibly TRBD1 for D (5 bases). The CDR3 covers 13 residues. The germline V gene encodes CDR1 ENHRY and CDR2 SYGVKD. Trimming took 5 bases from V and 0 from J, leaving 7 bases between them.

This chain connects TRBV27 to TRBJ2-1, with D unclear. This CDR3 is built from 15 residues. Trimming cost V 0 bases and J 2 bases, with 8 bases left between them. CDR1 is MNHEY and CDR2 is SMNVEV in the germline V gene (reference sequence). CDR3 nucleotides: TGTGCCAGCAGTTTATCTAGTTCCGCCTACAATGAGCAGTTCTTC. This codes for CASSLSSSAYNEQFF.

The CDR3 reads CASSGGVAGGQETQYF. Written as DNA, the CDR3 is TGTGCCAGCAGCGGTGGGGTGGCGGGGGGGCAAGAGACCCAGTACTTC. The chain is built from TRBV7-2 and TRBJ2-5; 9 bases line up with TRBD2. Germline V gives CDR1 SGHTA, CDR2 FQGNSA. Trimming at V came to 5 bases and at J to 2 bases, leaving 9 bases not matched to a gene. The length of the CDR3 is 16 residues.

The gene calls are TRBV14 and TRBJ2-1, with D unresolved. The CDR3 spans 18 residues. Trimming removed 0 bases from V and 0 bases from J, with 15 bases in between. CDR1 is SGHDN and CDR2 is FVKESK in the germline V gene. The CDR3 DNA is TGTGCCAGCAGCCAAGAGTCGGGTAGGCGGAGCTCCTACAATGAGCAGTTCTTC. It specifies CASSQESGRRSSYNEQFF.

The chain uses TRBV4-3 and TRBJ2-3, with 7 bases lining up with TRBD1. In germline, CDR1 is LGHNA, CDR2 YSLEER. J lost 2 bases, V lost 0 bases, and 11 bases had no gene match. CDR3 size: 18 residues. DNA for the CDR3: TGCGCCAGCAGCCAAGAGCCGGGACAGCTAAGATCCACAGATACGCAGTATTTT. It specifies CASSQEPGQLRSTDTQYF.

The CDR3 nucleotides are TGTGCCAGCAGTGAAAGCGGGACCCTCTACAATGAGCAGTTCTTC. It is translated as CASSESGTLYNEQFF. This sequence joins TRBV2 and TRBJ2-1, with TRBD2 matching over 7 bases. CDR3 length: 15 residues. Trimming removed 2 bases from V and 3 bases from J; junction bases left unmatched: 4. CDR1 SNHLY and CDR2 FYNNEI come from the germline V gene.

The chain is built from TRBV29-1 and TRBJ2-5; 7 nucleotides align to TRBD1. Looked up from germline, CDR1 is SQVTM and CDR2 is ANQGSEA. The CDR3 covers 12 residues. The trim removed 6 bases at V and 2 bases at J, leaving 3 bases unmatched. The CDR3 reads CSVIQGQETQYF. DNA for the CDR3: TGCAGCGTCATACAGGGGCAAGAGACCCAGTACTTC.

CDR3 residues: CSVEGGSREQYF. CDR3 coding DNA: TGCAGCGTTGAGGGGGGCTCCCGCGAGCAGTACTTC. The rearrangement joins TRBV29-1 to TRBJ2-7, with D perhaps assigned TRBD1 or TRBD2 (6 bases each). The CDR3 has 12 amino acids. Germline-derived CDR1 and CDR2 are SQVTM and ANQGSEA. Trimming pared 3 bases from V and 6 bases from J, leaving 12 bases between.

This sequence joins TRBV20-1 and TRBJ2-3; D is ambiguous. Per the germline V gene, CDR1 is DFQATT and CDR2 is SNEGSKA (reference sequence). The length of the CDR3 is 14 residues. Trimming removed 6 bases from V and 0 bases from J, with 13 bases in between. The CDR3 region is CSAQVPASTDTQYF. CDR3 DNA sequence: TGCAGTGCCCAGGTCCCGGCTAGCACAGATACGCAGTATTTT.

This clonotype was counted ten times or more. The chain is built from TRBV20-1 and TRBJ2-4, with 8 bases that match TRBD2. V was pared by 5 bases and J by 0 bases, with 12 bases of the junction left unmatched. The CDR3 has 17 amino acids. Per germline, CDR1 DFQATT and CDR2 SNEGSKA (reference sequence). The CDR3 protein is CSAGGTSWALAKNIQYF. Here the CDR3 DNA reads TGCAGTGCTGGAGGGACTAGTTGGGCCCTAGCCAAAAACATTCAGTACTTC.

This clonotype was picked up a small number of times. The gene calls are TRBV29-1 and TRBJ2-1; perhaps TRBD2 as D (5 bases). Trimming pared 7 bases from V and 0 bases from J, leaving 13 bases between. CDR1 and CDR2 from the germline V gene are SQVTM and ANQGSEA. The CDR3 totals 14 residues. CDR3 coding DNA: TGCAGCGCCCGAACTAGAAGCTCCTACAATGAGCAGTTCTTC. Translating it yields CSARTRSSYNEQFF.

The chain carries TRBV6-1 and TRBJ2-7; 7 bases are shared with TRBD1. This CDR3 has 14 residues. Germline CDR1 MNHNS, CDR2 SASEGT. J gave up 0 bases and V 7 bases, and 6 bases lay outside the gene matches. CDR3: CASIRTGSSYEQYF. The CDR3 DNA is TGTGCCAGCATTCGGACAGGTAGCTCCTACGAGCAGTACTTC.

The V and J genes are TRBV6-1 and TRBJ2-5, with D uncertain. Germline loops: CDR1 MNHNS, CDR2 SASEGT. Trimming stripped 7 bases from V and 7 bases from J, with 25 bases between. The CDR3 is 16 residues long. The CDR3 reads CASNPPKAPGVGTQYF. The CDR3 bases are TGTGCCAGCAATCCCCCGAAGGCCCCAGGCGTGGGGACCCAGTACTTC.

This clonotype was seen a single time. V gene TRBV28 combines with J gene TRBJ2-3; a possible D gene is TRBD2 (6 bases). This CDR3 comprises 16 residues. In germline, CDR1 is MDHEN, CDR2 SYDVKM. Trimming stripped 5 bases from V and 5 bases from J, with 20 bases between. CDR3: CASSVGGWGSGDTQYF. The CDR3 DNA follows: TGTGCCAGCAGTGTCGGGGGTTGGGGGAGTGGAGATACGCAGTATTTT.

The rearrangement links TRBV28 to TRBJ1-2, with 8 nucleotides matching TRBD1. The CDR3 loop spans 15 amino acids. Germline CDR1 MDHEN, CDR2 SYDVKM. V lost 5 bases and J lost 3; bases outside the gene matches: 8. As DNA, the CDR3 is TGTGCCAGCAGTATAACAGGGGGACTTGACTATGGCTACACCTTC. It encodes CASSITGGLDYGYTF.

This clonotype was counted a single time. Its ends do not fully match the called genes, so a read error is possible. The chain links TRBV14 to TRBJ2-7; 7 bases line up with TRBD1. This CDR3 region has 16 residues. Germline V gene sequence: CDR1 SGHDN, CDR2 FVKESK. This chain's CDR3 is CACSQNWGQFSYEQYF. The CDR3 DNA reads TGTGCCTGCAGCCAGAACTGGGGACAGTTCTCCTACGAGCAGTACTTC.